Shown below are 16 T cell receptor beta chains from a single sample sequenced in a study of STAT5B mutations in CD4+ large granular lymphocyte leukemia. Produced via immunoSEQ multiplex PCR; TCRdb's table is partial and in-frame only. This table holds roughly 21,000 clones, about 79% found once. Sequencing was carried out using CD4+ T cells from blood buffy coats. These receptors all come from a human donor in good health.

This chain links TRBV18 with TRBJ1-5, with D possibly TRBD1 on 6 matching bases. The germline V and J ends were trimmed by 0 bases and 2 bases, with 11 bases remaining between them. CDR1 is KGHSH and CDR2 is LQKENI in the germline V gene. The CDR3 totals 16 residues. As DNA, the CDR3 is TGTGCCAGCTCACCACCGGGAGACAGGCGCAATCAGCCCCAGCATTTT. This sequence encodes CASSPPGDRRNQPQHF. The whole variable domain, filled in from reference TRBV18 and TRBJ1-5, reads NAGVMQNPRHLVRRRGQEARLRCSPMKGHSHVYWYRQLPEEGLKFMVYLQKENIIDESGMPKERFSAEFPKEGPSILRIQQVVRGDSAAYFCASSPPGDRRNQPQHFGDGTRLSIL.

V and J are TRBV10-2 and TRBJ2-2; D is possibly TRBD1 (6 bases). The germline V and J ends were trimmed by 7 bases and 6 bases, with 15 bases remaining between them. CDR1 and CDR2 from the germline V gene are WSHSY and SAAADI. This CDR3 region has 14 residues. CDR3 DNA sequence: TGCGCCAGCAAAAGGGGGATAACACCCGGGGAGCTGTTTTTT. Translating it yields CASKRGITPGELFF.

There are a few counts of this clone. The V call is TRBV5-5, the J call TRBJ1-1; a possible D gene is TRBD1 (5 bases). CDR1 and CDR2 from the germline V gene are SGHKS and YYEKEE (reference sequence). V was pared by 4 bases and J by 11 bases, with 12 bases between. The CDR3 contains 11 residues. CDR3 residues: CASSLPPGAFF. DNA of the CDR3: TGTGCCAGCAGCCTCCCCCCAGGGGCTTTCTTT.

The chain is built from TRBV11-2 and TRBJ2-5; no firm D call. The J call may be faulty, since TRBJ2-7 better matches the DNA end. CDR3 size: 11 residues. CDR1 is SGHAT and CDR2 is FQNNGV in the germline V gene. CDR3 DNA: TGTGCCAGCAGCGTATCCTACGAGCAGTACTTC. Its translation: CASSVSYEQYF.

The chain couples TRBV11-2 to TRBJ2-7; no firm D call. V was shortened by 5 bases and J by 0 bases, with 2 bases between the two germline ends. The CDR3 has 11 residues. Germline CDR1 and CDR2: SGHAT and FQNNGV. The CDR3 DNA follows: TGTGCCAGCAGCGCCTCCTACGAGCAGTACTTC. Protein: CASSASYEQYF.

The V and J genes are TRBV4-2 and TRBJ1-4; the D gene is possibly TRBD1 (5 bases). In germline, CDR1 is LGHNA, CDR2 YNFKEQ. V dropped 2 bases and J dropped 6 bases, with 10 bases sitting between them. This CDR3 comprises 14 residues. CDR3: CASSQLGTDEKLFF. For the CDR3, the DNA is TGTGCCAGCAGCCAACTAGGGACCGATGAAAAACTGTTTTTT.

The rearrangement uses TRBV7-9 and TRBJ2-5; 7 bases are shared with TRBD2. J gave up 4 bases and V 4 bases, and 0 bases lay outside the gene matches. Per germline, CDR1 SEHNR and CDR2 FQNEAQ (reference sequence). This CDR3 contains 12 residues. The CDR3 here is CASSWGGETQYF. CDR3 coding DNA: TGTGCCAGCAGCTGGGGGGGAGAGACCCAGTACTTC.

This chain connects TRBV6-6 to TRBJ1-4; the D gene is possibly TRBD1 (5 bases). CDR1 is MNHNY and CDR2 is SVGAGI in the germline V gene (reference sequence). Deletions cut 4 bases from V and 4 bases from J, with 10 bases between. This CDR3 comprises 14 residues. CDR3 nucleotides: TGTGCCAGCAGTTTGTGGGGGGGTAATGAAAAACTGTTTTTT. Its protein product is CASSLWGGNEKLFF.

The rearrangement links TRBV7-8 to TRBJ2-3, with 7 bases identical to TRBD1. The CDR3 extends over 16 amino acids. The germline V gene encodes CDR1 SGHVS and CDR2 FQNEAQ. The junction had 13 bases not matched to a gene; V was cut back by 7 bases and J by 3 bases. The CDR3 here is CASKPPKRQGTDTQYF. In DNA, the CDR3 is TGTGCCAGCAAGCCCCCGAAGAGACAGGGTACAGATACGCAGTATTTT.

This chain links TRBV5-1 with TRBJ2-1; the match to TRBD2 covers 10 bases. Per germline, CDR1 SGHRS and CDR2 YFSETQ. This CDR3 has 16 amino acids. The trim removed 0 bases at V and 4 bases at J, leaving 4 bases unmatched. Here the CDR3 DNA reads TGCGCCAGCAGCTTGGAAAGTAGCGGGGGGTACAATGAGCAGTTCTTC. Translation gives CASSLESSGGYNEQFF.

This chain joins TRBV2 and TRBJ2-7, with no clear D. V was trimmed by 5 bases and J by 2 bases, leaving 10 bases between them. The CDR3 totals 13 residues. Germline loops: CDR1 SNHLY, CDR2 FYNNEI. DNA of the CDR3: TGTGCCAGCAGTCGCATGGGTACCTACGAGCAGTACTTC. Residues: CASSRMGTYEQYF.

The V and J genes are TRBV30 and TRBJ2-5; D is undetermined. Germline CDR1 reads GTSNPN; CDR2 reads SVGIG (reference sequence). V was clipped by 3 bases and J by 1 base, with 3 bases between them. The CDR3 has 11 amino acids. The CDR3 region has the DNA TGTGCCTGGAGGGGCCAAGAGACCCAGTACTTC. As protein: CAWRGQETQYF.

In DNA form, the CDR3 reads TGTGCCAGCAGCCCCCCAGGAAAGAGATCCTACAATGAGCAGTTCTTC. It specifies CASSPPGKRSYNEQFF. The chain combines TRBV13 with TRBJ2-1; D is unresolved. Per germline, CDR1 PRHDT and CDR2 FYEKMQ (reference sequence). The CDR3 is made up of 16 amino acids. V lost 5 bases, J lost 1 base, and 15 bases lay in between.

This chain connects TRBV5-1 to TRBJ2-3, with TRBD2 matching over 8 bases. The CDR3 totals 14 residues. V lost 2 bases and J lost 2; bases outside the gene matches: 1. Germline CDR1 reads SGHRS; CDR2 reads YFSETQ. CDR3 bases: TGCGCCAGCAGCTTAGCGGGAGCCACAGATACGCAGTATTTT. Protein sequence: CASSLAGATDTQYF.

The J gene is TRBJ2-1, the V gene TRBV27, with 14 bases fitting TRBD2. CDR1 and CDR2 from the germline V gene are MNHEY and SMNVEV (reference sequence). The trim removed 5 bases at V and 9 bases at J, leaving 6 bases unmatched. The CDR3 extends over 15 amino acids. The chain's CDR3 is CASSTGLAGAVEQFF. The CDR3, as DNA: TGTGCCAGCAGTACGGGACTAGCGGGAGCGGTTGAGCAGTTCTTC.

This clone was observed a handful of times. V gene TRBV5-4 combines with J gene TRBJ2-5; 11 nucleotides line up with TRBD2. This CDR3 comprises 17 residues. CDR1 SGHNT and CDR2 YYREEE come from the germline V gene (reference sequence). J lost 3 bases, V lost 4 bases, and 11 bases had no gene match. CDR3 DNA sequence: TGTGCCAGCAGCCACCGGGGACTAGCGGAAATAAAAGAGACCCAGTACTTC. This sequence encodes CASSHRGLAEIKETQYF.